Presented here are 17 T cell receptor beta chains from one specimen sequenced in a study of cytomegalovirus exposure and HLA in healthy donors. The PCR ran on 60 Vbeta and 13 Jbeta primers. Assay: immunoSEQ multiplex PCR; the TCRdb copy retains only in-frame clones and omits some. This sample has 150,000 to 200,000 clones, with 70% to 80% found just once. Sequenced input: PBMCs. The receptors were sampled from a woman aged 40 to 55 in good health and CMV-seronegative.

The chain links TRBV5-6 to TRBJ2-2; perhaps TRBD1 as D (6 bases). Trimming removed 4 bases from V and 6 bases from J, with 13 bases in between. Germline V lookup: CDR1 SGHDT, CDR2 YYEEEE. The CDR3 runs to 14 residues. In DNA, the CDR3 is TGTGCCAGCAGCGTGGGACAACCCTCCGGGGAGCTGTTTTTT. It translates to CASSVGQPSGELFF.

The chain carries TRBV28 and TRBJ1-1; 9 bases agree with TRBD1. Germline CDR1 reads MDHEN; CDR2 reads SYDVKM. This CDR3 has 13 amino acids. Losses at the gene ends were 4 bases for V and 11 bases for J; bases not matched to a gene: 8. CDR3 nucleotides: TGTGCCAGCAGTTCCGGACAGGGGCGGGTGGCTTTCTTT. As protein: CASSSGQGRVAFF.

The CDR3 region is CASSTRGVGELFF. DNA for the CDR3: TGTGCCAGCAGCACCCGGGGGGTTGGGGAGCTGTTTTTT. The J gene is TRBJ2-2, the V gene TRBV5-5; 7 positions agree with TRBD2. The CDR3 is 13 amino acids. CDR1 and CDR2 (germline): SGHKS, YYEKEE (reference sequence). The V segment lost 4 bases and the J segment 8 bases; nucleotides outside the gene matches: 5.

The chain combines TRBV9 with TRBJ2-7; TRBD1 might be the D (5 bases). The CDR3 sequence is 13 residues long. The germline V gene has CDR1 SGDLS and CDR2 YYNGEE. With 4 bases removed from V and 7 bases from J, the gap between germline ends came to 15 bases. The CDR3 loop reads CASSIDSLGEQYF. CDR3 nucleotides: TGTGCCAGCAGCATTGACAGCCTGGGAGAGCAGTACTTC.

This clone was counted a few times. CDR3 residues: CSAPFTSTDTQYF. CDR3 DNA: TGCAGCGCTCCGTTTACTAGCACAGATACGCAGTATTTT. The rearrangement joins TRBV29-1 to TRBJ2-3; D uncertain. This CDR3 comprises 13 residues. Trimming left V 7 bases short and J 0 bases short, with 11 bases between. In germline, CDR1 is SQVTM, CDR2 ANQGSEA.

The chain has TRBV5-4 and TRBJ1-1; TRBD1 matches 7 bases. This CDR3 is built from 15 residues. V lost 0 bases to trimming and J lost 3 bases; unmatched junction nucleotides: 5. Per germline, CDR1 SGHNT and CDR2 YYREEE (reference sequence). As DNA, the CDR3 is TGTGCCAGCAGCTTGGACAGGGGTGGGGACACTGAAGCTTTCTTT. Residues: CASSLDRGGDTEAFF.

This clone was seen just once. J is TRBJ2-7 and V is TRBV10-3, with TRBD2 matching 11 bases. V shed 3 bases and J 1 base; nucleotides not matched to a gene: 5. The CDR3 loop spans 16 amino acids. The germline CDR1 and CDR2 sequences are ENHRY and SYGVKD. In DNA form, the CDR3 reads TGTGCCATCAGTGACTCCGGGACTAGCGGTTCCTACGAGCAGTACTTC. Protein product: CAISDSGTSGSYEQYF.

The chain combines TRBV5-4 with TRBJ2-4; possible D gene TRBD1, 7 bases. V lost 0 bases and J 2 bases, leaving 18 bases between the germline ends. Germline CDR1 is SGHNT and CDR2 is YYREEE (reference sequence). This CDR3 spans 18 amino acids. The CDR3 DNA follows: TGTGCCAGCAGCTTGGAGGGGGCCCAGGGGAGGTCCAAAAACATTCAGTACTTC. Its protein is CASSLEGAQGRSKNIQYF. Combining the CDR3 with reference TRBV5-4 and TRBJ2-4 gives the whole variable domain ETGVTQSPTHLIKTRGQQVTLRCSSQSGHNTVSWYQQALGQGPQFIFQYYREEENGRGNFPPRFSGLQFPNYSSELNVNALELDDSALYLCASSLEGAQGRSKNIQYFGAGTRLSVL.

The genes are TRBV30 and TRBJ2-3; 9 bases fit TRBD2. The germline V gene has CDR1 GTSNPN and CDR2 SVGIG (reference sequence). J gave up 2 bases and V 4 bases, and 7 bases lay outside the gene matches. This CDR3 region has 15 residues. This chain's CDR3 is CAWKSSGGLTDTQYF. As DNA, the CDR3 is TGTGCCTGGAAGAGTAGCGGGGGACTCACAGATACGCAGTATTTT.

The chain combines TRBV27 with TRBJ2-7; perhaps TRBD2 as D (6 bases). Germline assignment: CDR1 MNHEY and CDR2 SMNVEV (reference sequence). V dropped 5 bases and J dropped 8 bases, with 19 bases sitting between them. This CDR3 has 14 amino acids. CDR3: CASSPAGGVEKQYF. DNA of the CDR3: TGTGCCAGCAGTCCGGCAGGAGGGGTTGAAAAGCAGTACTTC.

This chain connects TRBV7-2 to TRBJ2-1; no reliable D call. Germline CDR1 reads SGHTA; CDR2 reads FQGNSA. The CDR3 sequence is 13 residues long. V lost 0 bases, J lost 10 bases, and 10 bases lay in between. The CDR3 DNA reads TGTGCCAGCAGCTTAGCCCCACTATGGGAGCAGTTCTTC. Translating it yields CASSLAPLWEQFF.

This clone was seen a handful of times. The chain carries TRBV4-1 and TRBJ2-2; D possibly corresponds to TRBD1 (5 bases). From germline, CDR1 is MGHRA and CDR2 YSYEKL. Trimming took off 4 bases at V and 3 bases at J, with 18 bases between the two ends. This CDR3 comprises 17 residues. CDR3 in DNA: TGCGCCAGCAGCCCACGCCCCCCCGAAGGGGACACCGGGGAGCTGTTTTTT. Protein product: CASSPRPPEGDTGELFF.

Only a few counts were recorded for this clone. The CDR3 coding sequence is TGTGCCACCAGCAGAGATTCACTAGCGGGATCCACCGGGGAGCTGTTTTTT. It translates to CATSRDSLAGSTGELFF. This rearrangement joins TRBV15 to TRBJ2-2, with 10 bases fitting TRBD2. With V trimmed by 0 bases and J by 4 bases, 5 bases remained unmatched. This CDR3 spans 17 amino acids. Germline V lookup: CDR1 LNHNV, CDR2 YYDKDF (reference sequence).

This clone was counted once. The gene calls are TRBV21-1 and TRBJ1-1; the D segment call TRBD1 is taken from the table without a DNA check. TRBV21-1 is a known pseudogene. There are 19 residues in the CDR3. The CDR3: CASSNPLEDRGDVNTEAFF. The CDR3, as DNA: TGTGCCAGCAGCAATCCTCTCGAGGACAGGGGGGATGTCAACACTGAAGCTTTCTTT.

The CDR3 sequence: CASSSPLAGLADTQYF. The CDR3 DNA reads as TGTGCCAGCAGCTCCCCTCTAGCGGGGCTGGCAGATACGCAGTATTTT. V is TRBV7-8 and J is TRBJ2-3; 9 bases are a match to TRBD2. The CDR3 contains 16 residues. Trimming cost V 4 bases and J 4 bases; bases outside gene matches: 9. Germline CDR1 is SGHVS and CDR2 is FQNEAQ.

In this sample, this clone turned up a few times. CDR3 DNA sequence: TGTGCCAGCAGCCCGTTGTGGGCGCGGGAAGATACGCAGTATTTT. It is translated as CASSPLWAREDTQYF. The V call is TRBV7-9, the J call TRBJ2-3; perhaps TRBD2 as D (6 bases). The V end lost 5 bases, the J end lost 5 bases, and 17 bases lay between the germline ends. Germline lookup yields CDR1 SEHNR and CDR2 FQNEAQ (reference sequence). The CDR3 is 15 amino acids.

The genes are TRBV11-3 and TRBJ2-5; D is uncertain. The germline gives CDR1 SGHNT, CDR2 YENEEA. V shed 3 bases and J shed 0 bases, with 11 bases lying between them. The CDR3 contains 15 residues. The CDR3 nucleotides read TGTGCCAGCAGCTTTTACAGTGATAACCAAGAGACCCAGTACTTC. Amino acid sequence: CASSFYSDNQETQYF.